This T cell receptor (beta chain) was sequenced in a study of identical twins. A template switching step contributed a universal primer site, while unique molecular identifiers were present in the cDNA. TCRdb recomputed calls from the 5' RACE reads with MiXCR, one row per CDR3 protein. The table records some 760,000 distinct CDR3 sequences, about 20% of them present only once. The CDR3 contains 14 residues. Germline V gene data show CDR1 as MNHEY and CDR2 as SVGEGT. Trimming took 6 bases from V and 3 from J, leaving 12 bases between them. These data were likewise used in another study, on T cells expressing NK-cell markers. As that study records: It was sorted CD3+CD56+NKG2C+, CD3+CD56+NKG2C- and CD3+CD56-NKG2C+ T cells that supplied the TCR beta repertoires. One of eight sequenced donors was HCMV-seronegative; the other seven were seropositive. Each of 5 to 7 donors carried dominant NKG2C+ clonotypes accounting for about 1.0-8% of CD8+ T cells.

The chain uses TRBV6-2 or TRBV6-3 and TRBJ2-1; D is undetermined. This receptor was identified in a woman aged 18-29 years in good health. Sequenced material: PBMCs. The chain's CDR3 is CASSLTGNYNEQFF. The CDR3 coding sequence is TGTGCCAGCAGCCTCACTGGTAACTACAATGAGCAGTTCTTC.